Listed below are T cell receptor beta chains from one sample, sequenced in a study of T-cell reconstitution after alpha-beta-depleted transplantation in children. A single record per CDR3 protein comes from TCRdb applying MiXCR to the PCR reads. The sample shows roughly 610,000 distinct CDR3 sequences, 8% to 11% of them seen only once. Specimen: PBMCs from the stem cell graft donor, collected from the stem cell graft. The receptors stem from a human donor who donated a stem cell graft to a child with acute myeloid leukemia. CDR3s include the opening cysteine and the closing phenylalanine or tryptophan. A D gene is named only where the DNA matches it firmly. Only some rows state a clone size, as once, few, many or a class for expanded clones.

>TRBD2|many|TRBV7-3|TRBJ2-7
CASSFFTGDPAGGYEQYF
TGTGCCAGCAGCTTTTTTACGGGCGACCCAGCGGGAGGTTACGAGCAGTACTTC
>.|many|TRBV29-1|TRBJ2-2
CSVETDLATTSGELFF
TGCAGCGTTGAGACAGATTTGGCAACCACCTCCGGGGAGCTGTTTTTT
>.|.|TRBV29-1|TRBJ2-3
CSVRQPTRGDTQYF
TGCAGCGTCCGACAGCCTACACGGGGAGATACGCAGTATTTT
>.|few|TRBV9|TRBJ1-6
CASTPSGDSPLHF
TGTGCCAGCACCCCCTCCGGGGATTCACCCCTCCACTTT
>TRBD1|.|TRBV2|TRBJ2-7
CASSGKETGAYEQYF
TGTGCCAGCAGCGGAAAAGAGACAGGGGCCTACGAGCAGTACTTC
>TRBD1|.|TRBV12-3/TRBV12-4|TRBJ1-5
CASNDRGISQPQHF
TGTGCCAGCAACGACAGGGGAATCAGTCAGCCCCAGCATTTT
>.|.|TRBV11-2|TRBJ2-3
CASSFTTGSRTDTQYF
TGTGCCAGCAGCTTTACCACGGGATCCCGAACAGATACGCAGTATTTT
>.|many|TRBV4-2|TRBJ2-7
CASSQEIGAYEQYF
TGTGCCAGCAGCCAAGAGATCGGTGCCTACGAGCAGTACTTC
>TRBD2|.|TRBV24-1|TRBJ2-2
CATSDRGLAKNTGELFF
TGTGCCACCAGTGATCGTGGACTAGCGAAAAACACCGGGGAGCTGTTTTTT
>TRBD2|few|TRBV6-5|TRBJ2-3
CASSYSIDAGGPSDTQYF
TGTGCCAGCAGTTACTCGATCGATGCGGGAGGGCCCTCAGATACGCAGTATTTT
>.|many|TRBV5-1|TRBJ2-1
CASSLAPGSSYNEQFF
TGCGCCAGCAGCTTGGCCCCGGGTAGCTCCTACAATGAGCAGTTCTTC
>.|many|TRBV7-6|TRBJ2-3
CASSLHTDTQYF
TGTGCCAGCAGCCTCCATACAGATACGCAGTATTTT
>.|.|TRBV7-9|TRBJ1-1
CASSALGPETEAFF
TGTGCCAGCAGCGCACTTGGACCGGAGACTGAAGCTTTCTTT
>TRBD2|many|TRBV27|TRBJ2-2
CASGLAATGELFF
TGTGCCAGCGGACTAGCGGCCACCGGGGAGCTGTTTTTT
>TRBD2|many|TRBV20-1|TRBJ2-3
CSARRTSGPTDTQYF
TGCAGTGCTAGGCGGACTAGCGGGCCCACAGATACGCAGTATTTT
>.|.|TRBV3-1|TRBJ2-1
CASSDSYSGGQFF
TGTGCCAGCAGCGACAGTTACTCAGGTGGGCAGTTCTTC
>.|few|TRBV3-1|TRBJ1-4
CASSHRTATNEKLFF
TGTGCCAGCAGCCACAGGACAGCAACTAATGAAAAACTGTTTTTT
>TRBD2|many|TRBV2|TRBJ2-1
CASSETGLASYNEQFF
TGTGCCAGCAGTGAAACGGGACTAGCCTCCTACAATGAGCAGTTCTTC
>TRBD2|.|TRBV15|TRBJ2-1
CATTTSGAYNEQFF
TGTGCCACCACTACTAGCGGGGCATACAATGAGCAGTTCTTC
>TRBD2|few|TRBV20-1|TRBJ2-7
CSARWRLAGNRYEQYF
TGCAGTGCTAGATGGCGGTTAGCGGGTAATCGCTACGAGCAGTACTTC
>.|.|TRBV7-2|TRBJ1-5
CASSLEADHQPQHF
TGTGCCAGCAGCTTAGAGGCAGACCATCAGCCCCAGCATTTT
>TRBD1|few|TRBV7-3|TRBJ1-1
CASSLRQGVRTEAFF
TGTGCCAGCAGCTTAAGACAGGGTGTAAGGACTGAAGCTTTCTTT
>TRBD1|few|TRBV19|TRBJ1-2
CASSTRQGGYTF
TGTGCCAGTAGTACCCGACAGGGGGGCTACACCTTC
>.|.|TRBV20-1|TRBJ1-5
CSAGERGPNQPQHF
TGCAGTGCTGGAGAGCGGGGCCCTAATCAGCCCCAGCATTTT
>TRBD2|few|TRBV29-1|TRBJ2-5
CSVDSLGPRGETQYF
TGCAGCGTTGATAGTTTGGGACCGCGGGGGGAGACCCAGTACTTC
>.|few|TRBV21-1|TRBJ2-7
CASSKDRGSLGEQYF
TGTGCCAGCAGCAAAGATCGCGGTAGCTTAGGCGAGCAGTACTTC
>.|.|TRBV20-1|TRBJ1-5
CSARGGGRRNQPQHF
TGCAGTGCTAGGGGGGGGGGCAGGCGCAATCAGCCCCAGCATTTT
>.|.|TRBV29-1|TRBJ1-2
CSVSLVVSSNYGYTF
TGCAGCGTTTCGCTGGTCGTCAGCTCTAACTATGGCTACACCTTC
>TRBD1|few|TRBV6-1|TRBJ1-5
CASRSGQNSNQPQHF
TGTGCCAGCAGGTCGGGACAGAATAGCAATCAGCCCCAGCATTTT
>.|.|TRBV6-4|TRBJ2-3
CASSEGPAGPSTDTQYF
TGTGCCAGCAGTGAGGGCCCAGCAGGACCTAGCACAGATACGCAGTATTTT
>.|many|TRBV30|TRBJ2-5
CAWSPGRQTQYF
TGTGCCTGGAGTCCGGGGCGACAGACCCAGTACTTC
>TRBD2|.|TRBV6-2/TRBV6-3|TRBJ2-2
CASSPSGLAGGFAGELFF
TGTGCCAGCAGTCCGTCGGGACTAGCGGGAGGGTTTGCCGGGGAGCTGTTTTTT
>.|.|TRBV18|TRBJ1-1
CASSDKQPDAEAFF
TGTGCCAGCTCAGATAAGCAGCCCGACGCCGAAGCTTTCTTT
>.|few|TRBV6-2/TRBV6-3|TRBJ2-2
CASSYYAGELFF
TGTGCCAGCAGTTACTATGCCGGGGAGCTGTTTTTT
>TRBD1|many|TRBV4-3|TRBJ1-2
CASSQDLAGGYGYTF
TGCGCCAGCAGCCAAGATCTTGCAGGGGGCTATGGCTACACCTTC
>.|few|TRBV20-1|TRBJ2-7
CSAFDRNTYEQYF
TGCAGTGCTTTTGACAGAAATACCTACGAGCAGTACTTC
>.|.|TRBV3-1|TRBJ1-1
CASSQGEGSTEAFF
TGTGCCAGCAGCCAAGGTGAAGGCAGCACTGAAGCTTTCTTT
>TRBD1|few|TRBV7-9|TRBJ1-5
CASSLGQTNQPQHF
TGTGCCAGCAGCTTGGGACAGACTAATCAGCCCCAGCATTTT
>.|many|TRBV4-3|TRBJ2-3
CASSAIGTPALGGDTQYF
TGCGCCAGCAGCGCGATCGGGACGCCCGCCCTTGGGGGAGATACGCAGTATTTT
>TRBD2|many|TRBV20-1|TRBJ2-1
CSAFPPGTSGRSYNEQFF
TGCAGTGCTTTTCCCCCCGGGACTAGCGGGAGGTCCTACAATGAGCAGTTCTTC
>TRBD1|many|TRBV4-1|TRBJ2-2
CASSQVRTGGTGELFF
TGCGCCAGCAGCCAAGTTAGGACAGGGGGGACCGGGGAGCTGTTTTTT
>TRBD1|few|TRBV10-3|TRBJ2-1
CAISEYLGQDEQFF
TGTGCCATCAGTGAGTACCTAGGACAGGATGAGCAGTTCTTC
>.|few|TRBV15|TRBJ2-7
CATSSHNPGGGISYEQYF
TGTGCCACCAGCAGCCACAACCCAGGGGGAGGAATATCCTACGAGCAGTACTTC
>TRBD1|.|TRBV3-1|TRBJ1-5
CASSPSDRVNQPQHF
TGTGCCAGCAGCCCCTCCGACAGGGTAAACCAGCCCCAGCATTTT
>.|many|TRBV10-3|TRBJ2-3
CAISGDTDTQYF
TGTGCCATCAGTGGAGATACTGATACGCAGTATTTT
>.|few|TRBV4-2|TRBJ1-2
CASSHRERDNYGYTF
TGTGCCAGCAGCCACCGGGAACGCGATAACTATGGCTACACCTTC
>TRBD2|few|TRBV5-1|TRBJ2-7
CASSLALGGTGSGEQYF
TGCGCCAGCAGCTTGGCCTTGGGAGGGACCGGTTCGGGCGAGCAGTACTTC
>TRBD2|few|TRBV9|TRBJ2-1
CASSVATQGLAGGPGNEQFF
TGTGCCAGCAGCGTAGCTACCCAGGGACTAGCGGGAGGGCCTGGAAATGAGCAGTTCTTC
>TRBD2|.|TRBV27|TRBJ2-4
CASSPLAGAAKNIQYF
TGTGCCAGCAGTCCTCTAGCGGGAGCGGCCAAAAACATTCAGTACTTC
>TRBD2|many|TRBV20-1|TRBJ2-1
CSARDPSGRAGNEQFF
TGCAGTGCTAGAGATCCTAGCGGGAGGGCCGGCAATGAGCAGTTCTTC